This TCR beta chain was sequenced in a study of T cell responses to AZD1222 COVID-19 vaccine. Assay used: immunoSEQ multiplex PCR; TCRdb lists only in-frame clones, some missing. The sample carries roughly 140,000 clones, around 92% recorded once. Germline CDR1 reads SGHRS; CDR2 reads YFSETQ. The CDR3 extends over 15 amino acids. V gave up 3 bases and J gave up 1 base; unmatched junction bases: 5. This clone was observed a single time. This rearrangement joins TRBV5-1 to TRBJ2-3; 7 bases are shared with TRBD1. The clonotype originates from an adult who had recovered from COVID-19. The sequenced sample was peripheral blood, obtained after recovery from COVID-19. The CDR3 DNA reads as TGCGCCAGCAGCTCCACGGGGACAGGCACAGATACGCAGTATTTT. Encoded protein: CASSSTGTGTDTQYF. The complete variable domain, with remaining parts taken from reference TRBV5-1 and TRBJ2-3, reads KAGVTQTPRYLIKTRGQQVTLSCSPISGHRSVSWYQQTPGQGLQFLFEYFSETQRNKGNFPGRFSGRQFSNSRSEMNVSTLELGDSALYLCASSSTGTGTDTQYFGPGTRLTVL.